This T cell receptor beta chain was retrieved from a study of T-cell memory formation after mild COVID-19. Study-wide results and limits: The study detected some responding clones in pre-infection memory, suggesting cross-reactive memory joined. Contracting CD4+ clones lay largely in CM and EM, with CD8+ ones residing in EMRA.

A single record per CDR3 protein comes from TCRdb applying MiXCR to the 5' RACE reads. The sample contains 470,000 or so distinct CDR3 sequences, roughly 17% of which appear only once. The CDR3 has 16 residues. Germline lookup yields CDR1 SEHNR and CDR2 FQNEAQ (reference sequence). Trimming shortened V by 1 base and J by 5 bases, and 17 bases separated the two germline ends. Note on this clonotype: The antigen remains unidentified.

This chain uses TRBV7-9 with TRBJ2-5; possibly TRBD1 for D (5 bases). This clonotype originated in a man between 18 and 29 years old who had mild COVID-19 (a few samples of this study predate the infection). Cell type and time point are not known. The sequenced sample consisted of PBMCs or a T cell subset sorted from them (not recorded which). CDR3 loop: CASSLGAPGIGETQYF. The CDR3 nucleotides read TGTGCCAGCAGCTTAGGGGCCCCAGGGATCGGGGAGACCCAGTACTTC.